Below, 8 T cell receptor beta chains from the same sample are listed, as sequenced in a study of T cells in localized non-small cell lung cancer. Measured with immunoSEQ multiplex PCR; TCRdb has only the in-frame clones, and not every one. This sample yields more than 10,000 clones, of which more than 80% are seen a single time; under 30% belongs to the top ten. Specimen: peripheral blood, collected before any cancer treatment. Receptor source: a male donor aged 60 or older with stage I squamous cell lung carcinoma.

The V call is TRBV19, the J call TRBJ1-1; D is uncertain. In germline, CDR1 is LNHDA, CDR2 SQIVND (reference sequence). V lost 5 bases and J 6 bases, leaving 13 bases between the germline ends. This CDR3 contains 13 residues. As DNA, the CDR3 is TGTGCCAGTAGTTTCGGTATTGAGTCTGAAGCTTTCTTT. Its protein product is CASSFGIESEAFF.

This chain connects TRBV7-3 to TRBJ2-2; possible D gene TRBD1, 6 bases. This CDR3 has 17 residues. CDR1 is SGHTA and CDR2 is FQGTGA in the germline V gene. The ends were cut back, 4 bases at V and 7 bases at J, with 22 bases in the middle. The chain's CDR3 is CASSSGYAGEKGGELFF. CDR3 sequence (DNA): TGTGCCAGCAGCTCAGGCTATGCAGGGGAAAAAGGCGGGGAGCTGTTTTTT.

The rearrangement links TRBV19 to TRBJ1-2, with 7 bases fitting TRBD1. CDR3 size: 15 residues. Germline loops: CDR1 LNHDA, CDR2 SQIVND (reference sequence). V shed 5 bases and J 3 bases; nucleotides not matched to a gene: 9. CDR3 DNA: TGTGCCAGTAGTCTACCGGGACAGTTAGACTATGGCTACACCTTC. Translated, it gives CASSLPGQLDYGYTF. Drawing the rest from reference TRBV19 and TRBJ1-2, the complete variable domain is DGGITQSPKYLFRKEGQNVTLSCEQNLNHDAMYWYRQDPGQGLRLIYYSQIVNDFQKGDIAEGYSVSREKKESFPLTVTSAQKNPTAFYLCASSLPGQLDYGYTFGSGTRLTVV.

The rearrangement links TRBV6-1 to TRBJ1-2, with 12 bases aligning to TRBD1. Germline V gene data show CDR1 as MNHNS and CDR2 as SASEGT. This CDR3 is built from 17 residues. V gave up 3 bases and J gave up 5 bases; unmatched junction bases: 10. The CDR3 reads CASSDLRDRGPGYGYTF. The CDR3 coding sequence is TGTGCCAGCAGTGATCTCCGGGACAGGGGGCCGGGGTATGGCTACACCTTC.

This clone was seen only a few times. J is TRBJ1-5 and V is TRBV28, with D perhaps TRBD1 (5 bases). The CDR3 loop spans 16 amino acids. Germline V gene data show CDR1 as MDHEN and CDR2 as SYDVKM. Trimming left V 3 bases short and J 3 bases short, with 15 bases between. CDR3 sequence: CASSFPQTVINQPQHF. In nucleotides, the CDR3 is TGTGCCAGCAGTTTCCCTCAGACAGTTATCAATCAGCCCCAGCATTTT.

There are a few counts of this clone. The chain recombines TRBV5-1 with TRBJ2-4; no reliable D call. The CDR3 is 15 residues long. V was trimmed by 0 bases and J by 9 bases, leaving 16 bases between them. Germline lookup yields CDR1 SGHRS and CDR2 YFSETQ. The CDR3 nucleotides read TGCGCCAGCAGCTTGGACCCCAACAAAGGAGCCATTCAGTACTTC. As protein: CASSLDPNKGAIQYF.

The chain links TRBV11-1 to TRBJ2-5, with D hard to call. V lost 2 bases, J lost 5 bases, and 3 bases lay in between. This CDR3 spans 11 amino acids. The germline V gene has CDR1 SGHAT and CDR2 FQDESV (reference sequence). The CDR3 sequence: CASSLMETQYF. In DNA form, the CDR3 reads TGTGCCAGCAGCTTAATGGAGACCCAGTACTTC.

The chain couples TRBV11-2 to TRBJ2-7; D is ambiguous. This CDR3 is built from 14 residues. Germline V gives CDR1 SGHAT, CDR2 FQNNGV. V lost 4 bases and J 2 bases, leaving 12 bases between the germline ends. CDR3 protein: CASSSSTPPYEQYF. In DNA, the CDR3 is TGTGCCAGCAGCTCAAGCACTCCCCCCTACGAGCAGTACTTC. Filled out from reference TRBV11-2 and TRBJ2-7, the complete variable domain reads EAGVAQSPRYKIIEKRQSVAFWCNPISGHATLYWYQQILGQGPKLLIQFQNNGVVDDSQLPKDRFSAERLKGVDSTLKIQPAKLEDSAVYLCASSSSTPPYEQYFGPGTRLTVT.